The rows below give T cell receptor beta chains drawn from one sample of a study of T cell responses to AZD1222 COVID-19 vaccine. Generated by immunoSEQ multiplex PCR, the TCRdb table keeps only in-frame clones and is missing some. The sample holds roughly 85,000 clones, just over 90% seen once. This specimen was peripheral blood, taken 28 days after the second AZD1222 dose. Receptors originate from an adult who received the AZD1222 COVID-19 vaccine. Both conserved end residues are part of each CDR3. A D gene is named only where the DNA matches it firmly. Clone size is stated in some rows and not others, as once, few, many or a class when expanded.

abundance	j_gene	d_gene	v_gene	CDR3aa	CDR3nt
once	TRBJ1-2	TRBD1	TRBV18	CASSPEQQGGNSGYTF	TGTGCCAGCTCACCCGAACAACAGGGGGGGAATAGTGGCTACACCTTC
NA	TRBJ1-1	NA	TRBV9	CASSVEMSETEAFF	TGTGCCAGCAGCGTAGAGATGAGCGAGACTGAAGCTTTCTTT
NA	TRBJ1-1	TRBD1	TRBV5-1	CASSPPRTGENTEAFF	TGCGCCAGCAGCCCCCCCCGCACAGGGGAGAACACTGAAGCTTTCTTT
NA	TRBJ1-4	TRBD1	TRBV6-5	CASRRQGGPEKLFF	TGTGCCAGCAGAAGACAGGGGGGCCCTGAAAAACTGTTTTTT
NA	TRBJ1-5	NA	TRBV15	CATSREQAGRSNQPQHF	TGTGCCACCAGCAGAGAACAGGCAGGAAGAAGCAATCAGCCCCAGCATTTT
NA	TRBJ1-5	NA	TRBV9	CASSVLGAGSGEQPQHF	TGTGCCAGCAGCGTATTGGGGGCGGGTAGCGGAGAACAGCCCCAGCATTTT
NA	TRBJ2-5	NA	TRBV5-5	CASSLLHIQETQYF	TGTGCCAGCAGCTTGCTACACATCCAAGAGACCCAGTACTTC
NA	TRBJ2-2	NA	TRBV11-3	CASSAGRMNTGELFF	TGTGCCAGCAGCGCAGGACGGATGAACACCGGGGAGCTGTTTTTT
NA	TRBJ2-5	NA	TRBV2	CASSGVGTSQETQYF	TGTGCCAGCAGTGGAGTTGGGACATCACAAGAGACCCAGTACTTC
NA	TRBJ1-2	TRBD1	TRBV4-3	CASSQEDRGRGGYTF	TGCGCCAGCAGCCAAGAGGACAGGGGGAGAGGGGGCTACACCTTC
NA	TRBJ1-4	NA	TRBV19	CASSIGGAANEKLFF	TGTGCCAGTAGTATAGGCGGGGCGGCTAATGAAAAACTGTTTTTT
few	TRBJ1-5	NA	TRBV5-1	CASRRGANQPQHF	TGCGCCAGCCGGCGGGGAGCCAATCAGCCCCAGCATTTT
once	TRBJ2-7	NA	TRBV7-8	CASSLEGTGFYEQYF	TGTGCCAGCAGCTTAGAGGGTACAGGTTTCTACGAGCAGTACTTC
NA	TRBJ1-2	NA	TRBV4-1	CASSQPGTSNYGYTF	TGCGCCAGCAGCCAGCCCGGGACGTCTAACTATGGCTACACCTTC
NA	TRBJ1-1	NA	TRBV10-3	CAISQRDGQATEAFF	TGTGCCATCAGTCAAAGGGACGGCCAAGCCACTGAAGCTTTCTTT
few	TRBJ2-7	NA	TRBV2	CASRLEFDEDEQYF	TGTGCCAGCCGGCTCGAGTTTGATGAGGACGAGCAGTACTTC
NA	TRBJ2-1	NA	TRBV5-1	CASSLARHGIYNEQFF	TGCGCCAGCAGCTTGGCCAGACACGGCATCTACAATGAGCAGTTCTTC
once	TRBJ2-3	NA	TRBV19	CASSITDTQYF	TGTGCCAGTAGTATCACAGATACGCAGTATTTT
NA	TRBJ2-5	NA	TRBV28	CASREHHPAKTQYF	TGTGCCAGCAGGGAACACCACCCGGCTAAGACCCAGTACTTC
NA	TRBJ2-7	TRBD1	TRBV7-2	CASSRTRDRGREQYF	TGTGCCAGCAGCAGAACCCGGGACAGGGGGCGCGAGCAGTACTTC
NA	TRBJ1-2	NA	TRBV6-5	CASSKTIQDYGYTF	TGTGCCAGCAGTAAAACAATCCAAGACTATGGCTACACCTTC
NA	TRBJ2-3	NA	TRBV2	CASSDPLGDTQYF	TGTGCCAGCAGTGATCCCCTCGGAGATACGCAGTATTTT
NA	TRBJ2-2	NA	TRBV7-8	CASSLDYRSNTGELFF	TGTGCCAGCAGCTTAGATTACAGGTCGAACACCGGGGAGCTGTTTTTT
NA	TRBJ2-3	TRBD2	TRBV7-7	CASSSGTSGTTDTQYF	TGTGCCAGCAGCTCCGGGACTAGCGGGACCACAGATACGCAGTATTTT
NA	TRBJ1-1	TRBD1	TRBV30	CAWTPNRGGTEAFF	TGTGCCTGGACACCGAACAGGGGTGGCACTGAAGCTTTCTTT
NA	TRBJ2-3	NA	TRBV9	CASSPRTIGTDTQYF	TGTGCCAGCAGCCCTCGGACTATCGGGACAGATACGCAGTATTTT
NA	TRBJ1-3	TRBD1	TRBV7-8	CASSGGQVSGNTIYF	TGTGCCAGCAGCGGGGGACAGGTCTCTGGAAACACCATATATTTT
NA	TRBJ1-1	NA	TRBV11-2	CASTPLDGGTEAFF	TGTGCCAGCACCCCGCTTGATGGGGGAACTGAAGCTTTCTTT
once	TRBJ2-7	NA	TRBV30	CAWSALYEQYF	TGTGCCTGGAGTGCTCTTTACGAGCAGTACTTC
NA	TRBJ2-1	NA	TRBV12-3/TRBV12-4	CASSLSLIDEQFF	TGTGCCAGCAGTTTATCCCTTATAGATGAGCAGTTCTTC
NA	TRBJ1-4	NA	TRBV3-1/TRBV3-2	CASSQRTEREGLFF	TGTGCCAGCAGCCAAAGGACCGAACGAGAAGGGCTGTTTTTT
NA	TRBJ1-2	TRBD1	TRBV10-3	CAISPGQGAGYTF	TGTGCCATCAGTCCAGGACAGGGGGCCGGCTACACCTTC
NA	TRBJ1-1	NA	TRBV6-5	CASGYTEAFF	TGTGCCAGCGGGTACACTGAAGCTTTCTTT
NA	TRBJ1-1	NA	TRBV19	CAVRGQFTEAFF	TGTGCCGTACGGGGGCAATTTACTGAAGCTTTCTTT
once	TRBJ1-6	NA	TRBV5-1	CASSSNNSPLHF	TGCGCCAGCAGCTCTAATAATTCACCCCTCCACTTT
NA	TRBJ1-1	NA	TRBV6-5	CASSAASNTEAFF	TGTGCCAGCAGCGCCGCCTCGAACACTGAAGCTTTCTTT
NA	TRBJ2-7	TRBD2	TRBV6-5	CASRSRGGYEQYF	TGTGCCAGCCGCTCTCGGGGGGGCTACGAGCAGTACTTC
NA	TRBJ2-2	NA	TRBV30	CAWSWRSTGELFF	TGTGCCTGGTCCTGGCGGAGCACCGGGGAGCTGTTTTTT
NA	TRBJ1-2	TRBD1	TRBV7-9	CASSLAGTGVYGYTF	TGTGCCAGCAGCTTAGCAGGGACAGGGGTCTATGGCTACACCTTC
NA	TRBJ1-3	NA	TRBV3-1/TRBV3-2	CASSQLGGGPTSGNTIYF	TGTGCCAGCAGCCAATTGGGGGGGGGACCCACCTCTGGAAACACCATATATTTT
once	TRBJ1-4	NA	TRBV5-1	CASSLVVAPNEKLFF	TGCGCCAGCAGCTTGGTTGTGGCCCCTAATGAAAAACTGTTTTTT
NA	TRBJ1-5	NA	TRBV6-2/TRBV6-3	CASSTIGRQPQHF	TGTGCCAGCAGTACCATCGGACGCCAGCCCCAGCATTTT
NA	TRBJ1-1	NA	TRBV19	CASSMERVGTLNTEAFF	TGTGCCAGTAGTATGGAAAGGGTAGGTACTCTGAACACTGAAGCTTTCTTT
NA	TRBJ2-2	TRBD1	TRBV7-8	CASSPRTGGNTGELFF	TGTGCCAGCAGCCCCCGGACAGGGGGCAACACCGGGGAGCTGTTTTTT
NA	TRBJ1-2	TRBD1	TRBV3-1/TRBV3-2	CASSQESIDREYYGYTF	TGTGCCAGCAGCCAAGAAAGTATTGACAGGGAGTACTATGGCTACACCTTC
NA	TRBJ2-1	NA	TRBV7-3	CASSLTRDNEQFF	TGTGCCAGCAGCTTAACCCGGGACAATGAGCAGTTCTTC
NA	TRBJ2-5	TRBD2	TRBV28	CASSSLAGGGETQYF	TGTGCCAGCAGTTCCCTAGCGGGAGGTGGGGAGACCCAGTACTTC
NA	TRBJ1-4	NA	TRBV14	CASSPLSGGGEKLFF	TGTGCCAGCAGCCCGCTTTCCGGGGGCGGCGAAAAACTGTTTTTT
few	TRBJ2-2	TRBD1	TRBV10-3	CAISSRTGNTGELFF	TGTGCCATATCTTCCAGGACAGGGAACACCGGGGAGCTGTTTTTT
few	TRBJ1-1	NA	TRBV2	CASGLTVNTEAFF	TGTGCCAGCGGCCTGACGGTGAACACTGAAGCTTTCTTT
NA	TRBJ2-3	NA	TRBV24-1	CATSDPPGTETDTQYF	TGTGCCACCAGTGATCCACCCGGGACGGAAACAGATACGCAGTATTTT
NA	TRBJ1-5	NA	TRBV5-1	CASSLEGQPQHF	TGCGCCAGCAGCTTGGAGGGACAGCCCCAGCATTTT
NA	TRBJ1-5	NA	TRBV19	CASSIRVESPNQPQHF	TGTGCCAGTAGTATACGAGTCGAATCCCCCAATCAGCCCCAGCATTTT
NA	TRBJ1-5	NA	TRBV12-3/TRBV12-4	CASSLSPNQPQHF	TGTGCCAGCAGTCTTTCCCCCAATCAGCCCCAGCATTTT
NA	TRBJ2-7	NA	TRBV27	CASSFNRAEQYF	TGTGCCAGCAGTTTTAACAGGGCCGAGCAGTACTTC